These 10 T cell receptor beta chains were all obtained from the same sample, sequenced in a study of control samples from healthy donors and cancer patients. Sequencing used immunoSEQ multiplex PCR; TCRdb keeps in-frame clones, though not all of them. This sample has roughly 170,000 clones, with about 90% found just once. Material: blood. The source of these receptors is a young woman in good health.

This clone was recorded once. The chain combines TRBV7-9 with TRBJ2-4; 14 bases are shared with TRBD2. CDR1 is SEHNR, CDR2 FQNEAQ, per germline (reference sequence). J was trimmed by 6 bases and V by 0 bases; bases with no gene match: 7. The CDR3 is 18 amino acids. The CDR3 reads CASSLAGLAGDRRNIQYF. CDR3 nucleotides: TGTGCCAGCAGCTTAGCGGGACTAGCGGGAGATAGGAGAAACATTCAGTACTTC.

CDR3 DNA: TGCGCCAGCAGCTTGGAGGACGCCTCTGAAGCTTTCTTT. Translating it yields CASSLEDASEAFF. The gene calls are TRBV5-1 and TRBJ1-1; unclear D gene. Trimming removed 0 bases from V and 6 bases from J, with 9 bases in between. The CDR3 consists of 13 residues. Germline CDR1 is SGHRS and CDR2 is YFSETQ.

The gene calls are TRBV19 and TRBJ1-2, with D tentatively TRBD1 (5 bases). The CDR3 is 13 residues long. The V gene lost 7 bases and the J gene lost 6 bases, with 15 bases spanning the gap. CDR1 is LNHDA, CDR2 SQIVND, per germline (reference sequence). This chain's CDR3 is CASTGGTGNGYTF. The CDR3 DNA sequence: TGTGCCAGTACCGGAGGAACAGGAAATGGCTACACCTTC.

This CDR3 reads CASSPRSSLYEQYF. In DNA form, the CDR3 reads TGTGCCAGCTCACCACGTTCAAGCTTATACGAGCAGTACTTC. The chain combines TRBV18 with TRBJ2-7; D unclear. CDR3 length: 14 residues. The germline V and J ends were trimmed by 1 base and 4 bases, with 11 bases remaining between them. CDR1 and CDR2 from the germline V gene are KGHSH and LQKENI.

The sample holds one count of this clone. The chain uses TRBV5-1 and TRBJ2-2, with TRBD2 matching 7 bases. V lost 9 bases and J lost 5; bases outside the gene matches: 22. CDR3 length: 18 residues. In germline, CDR1 is SGHRS, CDR2 YFSETQ. The CDR3 spells CATTPEIPGTIKTGELFF. In DNA, the CDR3 is TGCGCCACCACACCGGAAATACCTGGGACTATCAAAACCGGGGAGCTGTTTTTT.

V is TRBV21-1 and J is TRBJ1-5. TRBV21-1 is an annotated pseudogene. The CDR3 length is 17 residues. CDR3 in DNA: TGTGCCAGCAGCAAAAGGAGGGGTCCATATAGCAATCAGCCCCAGCATTTT. Protein: CASSKRRGPYSNQPQHF.

This clone has only one observation. V and J are TRBV6-5 and TRBJ1-5; 10 bases line up with TRBD1. The germline gives CDR1 MNHEY, CDR2 SVGAGI. The CDR3 has 14 residues. The J segment lost 5 bases and the V segment lost 7 bases, leaving 5 bases of the junction unmatched. The CDR3 is CASISGTGDQPQHF. CDR3 DNA sequence: TGTGCCAGCATCTCCGGGACAGGGGATCAGCCCCAGCATTTT.

The J gene is TRBJ1-1, the V gene TRBV27; a weak D match, TRBD1 (6 bases). CDR3 size: 14 residues. From germline, CDR1 is MNHEY and CDR2 SMNVEV (reference sequence). Trimming took 8 bases from V and 2 from J, leaving 15 bases between them. The CDR3 nucleotides are TGTGCCAGCTCCGCCGGGACAATTAACACTGAAGCTTTCTTT. It yields the protein CASSAGTINTEAFF.

J is TRBJ1-1 and V is TRBV30; D is perhaps TRBD1 (6 bases). The CDR3 has 13 amino acids. V was trimmed by 5 bases and J by 1 base, leaving 11 bases between them. Germline CDR1 GTSNPN, CDR2 SVGIG (reference sequence). The CDR3 is CAWEGGTNTEAFF. The CDR3 DNA is TGTGCCTGGGAGGGGGGCACGAACACTGAAGCTTTCTTT. Full variable domain (missing parts from reference TRBV30 and TRBJ1-1): SQTIHQWPATLVQPVGSPLSLECTVEGTSNPNLYWYRQAAGRGLQLLFYSVGIGQISSEVPQNLSASRPQDRQFILSSKKLLLSDSGFYLCAWEGGTNTEAFFGQGTRLTVV.

The rearrangement uses TRBV9 and TRBJ2-1; 9 bases match TRBD2. The germline V gene has CDR1 SGDLS and CDR2 YYNGEE. The trim removed 0 bases at V and 5 bases at J, leaving 3 bases unmatched. The length of the CDR3 is 15 residues. DNA for the CDR3: TGTGCCAGCAGCGTAGTCCCTAGCGGGGACAATGAGCAGTTCTTC. It translates to CASSVVPSGDNEQFF.